The 30 T cell receptor beta chains below all came from one sample that was sequenced in a study of T-cell memory formation after mild COVID-19. TCRdb processed the 5' RACE reads anew with MiXCR; each CDR3 protein has one entry. The sample yields around 110,000 distinct CDR3 sequences, over 13% seen once. The sequenced material came from PBMCs or a T cell subset sorted from them (not recorded which). The receptors derive from a man aged 18 to 30 who had mild COVID-19 (a few samples of this study predate the infection). Cell type and time point are not known.

This clonotype was detected a few times. The chain joins TRBV5-5 to TRBJ2-5; D is perhaps TRBD2 (6 bases). Trimming took off 4 bases at V and 3 bases at J, with 10 bases between the two ends. Germline values: CDR1 SGHKS, CDR2 YYEKEE (reference sequence). The CDR3 extends over 13 amino acids. CDR3 region: CASSPPGEETQYF. The CDR3 coding sequence is TGTGCCAGCAGCCCACCGGGGGAAGAGACCCAGTACTTC. Complete variable domain (other parts from reference TRBV5-5 and TRBJ2-5): DAGVTQSPTHLIKTRGQQVTLRCSPISGHKSVSWYQQVLGQGPQFIFQYYEKEERGRGNFPDRFSARQFPNYSSELNVNALLLGDSALYLCASSPPGEETQYFGPGTRLLVL.

The chain couples TRBV7-2 to TRBJ2-3; D is unclear. The CDR3 length is 15 residues. CDR1 and CDR2 (germline): SGHTA, FQGNSA. V was clipped by 0 bases and J by 4 bases, with 11 bases between them. The CDR3 spells CASSLAHSRADTQYF. The CDR3 region has the DNA TGTGCCAGCAGCTTAGCGCACTCACGAGCAGATACGCAGTATTTT. The full variable domain, with the rest looked up from reference TRBV7-2 and TRBJ2-3, is GAGVSQSPSNKVTEKGKDVELRCDPISGHTALYWYRQSLGQGLEFLIYFQGNSAPDKSGLPSDRFSAERTGGSVSTLTIQRTQQEDSAVYLCASSLAHSRADTQYFGPGTRLTVL.

This clonotype was seen many times. The CDR3 reads CASSLLQAGGPADTQYF. The CDR3, as DNA: TGTGCCAGCAGTCTCCTTCAAGCGGGGGGGCCGGCAGATACGCAGTATTTT. This chain links TRBV27 with TRBJ2-3, with 10 bases matching TRBD2. This CDR3 has 17 amino acids. V lost 5 bases and J lost 4; bases outside the gene matches: 12. CDR1 is MNHEY and CDR2 is SMNVEV in the germline V gene (reference sequence).

There are many counts of this clonotype. The V and J genes are TRBV20-1 and TRBJ2-3; D is possibly TRBD2 (7 bases). V was clipped by 0 bases and J by 2 bases, with 24 bases between them. Germline lookup yields CDR1 DFQATT and CDR2 SNEGSKA (reference sequence). The CDR3 runs to 19 residues. The CDR3 spells CSAREADGGPTLITDTQYF. As DNA, the CDR3 is TGCAGTGCTAGAGAGGCGGACGGGGGGCCTACCCTTATCACAGATACGCAGTATTTT.

This clonotype has more than one count but fewer than ten. DNA for the CDR3: TGTGCCAGCAGCTTATGGGTAGAGGAGGAGGGAAAGAGCTCCTACAATGAGCAGTTCTTC. This encodes CASSLWVEEEGKSSYNEQFF. The chain links TRBV11-2 to TRBJ2-1, with a weak D call TRBD2 (6 bases). The germline CDR1 and CDR2 sequences are SGHAT and FQNNGV. The CDR3 length is 20 residues. Trimming removed 2 bases from V and 0 bases from J, with 23 bases in between.

The sample holds a few counts of this clonotype. The chain combines TRBV7-9 with TRBJ1-1; the D gene is possibly TRBD1 (6 bases). Germline V gene sequence: CDR1 SEHNR, CDR2 FQNEAQ (reference sequence). The length of the CDR3 is 14 residues. Trimming took 4 bases from V and 5 from J, leaving 14 bases between them. CDR3 sequence: CASSSSGVRTEAFF. CDR3 in DNA: TGTGCCAGCAGCTCGTCAGGGGTGAGGACTGAAGCTTTCTTT.

This clonotype was counted between two and nine times. The V and J genes are TRBV4-1 and TRBJ1-5; D possibly corresponds to TRBD1 (5 bases). The CDR3 contains 15 residues. Trimming cost V 3 bases and J 0 bases, with 9 bases left between them. In germline, CDR1 is MGHRA, CDR2 YSYEKL. The CDR3 sequence is CASSQGLASNQPQHF. Here the CDR3 DNA reads TGCGCCAGCAGCCAGGGGCTTGCTAGCAATCAGCCCCAGCATTTT.

This clonotype has more than one count but fewer than ten. This sequence joins TRBV6-2 or TRBV6-3 and TRBJ1-5, with D unclear. Between the trimmed V and J ends, which lost 0 bases and 3 bases, there was a span of 9 bases. Germline V CDR1 and CDR2: MNHEY, SVGEGT. The CDR3 has 15 amino acids. CDR3 in amino acids: CASSYSGLFNQPQHF. CDR3 nucleotide sequence: TGTGCCAGCAGTTACTCGGGCCTATTCAATCAGCCCCAGCATTTT.

This clonotype was seen a few times. This chain joins TRBV20-1 and TRBJ2-7; TRBD1 is a possible D gene (6 bases). There are 17 residues in the CDR3. Germline loops: CDR1 DFQATT, CDR2 SNEGSKA (reference sequence). Trimming left V 6 bases short and J 0 bases short, with 24 bases between. Written as DNA, the CDR3 is TGCAGTGCCCAACTCTTCCGGACAGCTGGGAGCTCCTACGAGCAGTACGTC. The encoded protein is CSAQLFRTAGSSYEQYV.

This clonotype was detected once. Given a much more abundant clone one base away, this may be a read error. CDR3 protein: CASSGRQGYNSPLRF. The CDR3 DNA is TGTGCCAGCAGCGGACGACAGGGCTACAATTCACCCCTCCGCTTT. The chain employs TRBV7-6 and TRBJ1-6; 7 bases fit TRBD1. Germline lookup yields CDR1 SGHVS and CDR2 FNYEAQ. This CDR3 region has 15 residues.

The chain combines TRBV24-1 with TRBJ1-5, with D maybe TRBD1 (6 bases). The CDR3 spans 17 residues. CDR1 KGHDR and CDR2 SFDVKD come from the germline V gene. V lost 2 bases and J 7 bases, leaving 20 bases between the germline ends. CDR3 sequence: CATSDSSGRGLEQPQHF. The CDR3 DNA reads as TGTGCCACCAGTGATTCATCCGGCAGGGGATTGGAACAGCCCCAGCATTTT.

The genes are TRBV10-3 and TRBJ2-3; TRBD2 aligns across 8 bases. The CDR3 extends over 13 amino acids. The trim removed 8 bases at V and 3 bases at J, leaving 4 bases unmatched. Germline V gives CDR1 ENHRY, CDR2 SYGVKD. Here the CDR3 DNA reads TGTGCCATCTCGCCTAGCGGGACAGATACGCAGTATTTT. It is translated as CAISPSGTDTQYF.

The chain joins TRBV12-3 or TRBV12-4 to TRBJ2-1, with 8 nucleotides matching TRBD2. Unmatched junction bases numbered 6, after V lost 6 bases and J lost 8 bases. This CDR3 comprises 13 residues. CDR3 sequence reads: CASSKRESDEQFF. CDR3 coding DNA: TGTGCCAGCAGCAAGCGGGAGTCCGATGAGCAGTTCTTC.

This clonotype was counted between two and nine times. V gene TRBV7-9 combines with J gene TRBJ1-1; D ambiguous. Germline-derived CDR1 and CDR2 are SEHNR and FQNEAQ (reference sequence). The CDR3 is made up of 14 amino acids. The V end was cut by 1 base, the J end by 0 bases, with 6 bases between. This CDR3 reads CASSLVSVNTEAFF. CDR3 sequence (DNA): TGTGCCAGCAGCTTAGTTTCGGTGAACACTGAAGCTTTCTTT.

This clonotype was picked up a small number of times. In DNA form, the CDR3 reads TGTGCCAGCAGTGAATACGGCGGGGGGTTTTCCTACAATGAGCAGTTCTTC. This translates into CASSEYGGGFSYNEQFF. The V call is TRBV6-1, the J call TRBJ2-1; 8 bases align to TRBD2. Germline V CDR1 and CDR2: MNHNS, SASEGT. J lost 1 base, V lost 2 bases, and 7 bases had no gene match. The CDR3 totals 17 residues.

This clonotype was seen a few times. This chain uses TRBV4-1 with TRBJ2-3; TRBD2 agrees at 8 bases. The V gene end was trimmed by 0 bases and the J gene end by 6 bases; junction bases not matched to a gene: 8. The germline V gene has CDR1 MGHRA and CDR2 YSYEKL. This CDR3 has 16 residues. The CDR3 nucleotides read TGCGCCAGCAGCCAAGAGGGCGGGGGGACGTCGGATACGCAGTATTTT. It specifies CASSQEGGGTSDTQYF.

V gene TRBV12-3 or TRBV12-4 combines with J gene TRBJ1-1, with D perhaps matching TRBD1 (5 bases). This CDR3 contains 12 residues. Trimming removed 3 bases at V and 11 bases at J, with 13 bases between. The CDR3 loop is CASSFLGREAFF. The DNA of the CDR3 is TGTGCCAGCAGTTTTTTGGGGCGCGAGGCTTTCTTT.

The chain carries TRBV29-1 and TRBJ2-2; D is possibly TRBD2 (5 bases). Germline loops: CDR1 SQVTM, CDR2 ANQGSEA. CDR3 length: 13 residues. Trimming left V 8 bases short and J 4 bases short, with 14 bases between. The CDR3 loop reads CSTLTAGTGELFF. CDR3 coding DNA: TGCAGCACTTTGACCGCGGGCACCGGGGAGCTGTTTTTT.

The chain combines TRBV27 with TRBJ2-1, with D perhaps matching TRBD1 (6 bases). Germline V CDR1 and CDR2: MNHEY, SMNVEV (reference sequence). Trimming removed 4 bases from V and 4 bases from J, with 11 bases in between. This CDR3 has 14 residues. The CDR3 is CASSSGAKYNEQFF. The CDR3 DNA reads TGTGCCAGCAGTTCAGGGGCCAAGTACAATGAGCAGTTCTTC.

V is TRBV6-5 and J is TRBJ1-3; 7 bases fit TRBD1. Germline lookup yields CDR1 MNHEY and CDR2 SVGAGI. This CDR3 contains 16 residues. V shed 5 bases, J shed 4 bases, and the junction held 11 bases outside the gene matches. In nucleotides, the CDR3 is TGTGCCAGCAGTCCCATCGACAGGGCGGGAGGAAACACCATATATTTT. Its protein product is CASSPIDRAGGNTIYF.

CDR3 residues: CASSVSANTGELFF. The DNA of the CDR3 is TGTGCCAGCAGCGTTTCCGCGAACACCGGGGAGCTGTTTTTT. The rearrangement joins TRBV27 to TRBJ2-2, with D uncertain. The CDR3 totals 14 residues. V was cut by 6 bases and J by 0 bases, with 8 bases left in between. Germline V CDR1 and CDR2: MNHEY, SMNVEV (reference sequence).

This chain joins TRBV27 and TRBJ1-2; D is undetermined. The CDR3 has 11 amino acids. In germline, CDR1 is MNHEY, CDR2 SMNVEV (reference sequence). V lost 6 bases and J 5 bases, leaving 7 bases between the germline ends. In nucleotides, the CDR3 is TGTGCCAGCAGCCGGGGATATGGCTACACCTTC. It specifies CASSRGYGYTF.

The chain uses TRBV14 and TRBJ2-1, with TRBD2 matching 9 bases. Trimming took 0 bases from V and 12 from J; bases not matched to a gene: 6. CDR1 is SGHDN, CDR2 FVKESK, per germline. The length of the CDR3 is 14 residues. The CDR3 DNA reads as TGTGCCAGCAGCCAAGATCGAGCGGGAGGCCCGCAGTTCTTC. Translated, it gives CASSQDRAGGPQFF.

This clonotype appeared many times. This chain uses TRBV7-2 with TRBJ2-5; D possibly corresponds to TRBD2 (6 bases). Trimming shortened V by 1 base and J by 2 bases, and 11 bases separated the two germline ends. CDR3 length: 15 residues. From germline, CDR1 is SGHTA and CDR2 FQGNSA. CDR3 sequence (DNA): TGTGCCAGCAGCTTAGTTAGCGGACCGCAAGAGACCCAGTACTTC. Translated: CASSLVSGPQETQYF.

The genes are TRBV5-4 and TRBJ1-1, with a possible D match to TRBD1 (5 bases). Germline V gives CDR1 SGHNT, CDR2 YYREEE (reference sequence). V dropped 0 bases and J dropped 3 bases, with 9 bases sitting between them. CDR3 length equals 14 residues. The CDR3 sequence: CASSLDLGDTEAFF. DNA of the CDR3: TGTGCCAGCAGCTTGGACTTGGGGGACACTGAAGCTTTCTTT.

This chain links TRBV12-3 or TRBV12-4 with TRBJ2-7; D unclear. The V end lost 6 bases, the J end lost 6 bases, and 12 bases lay between the germline ends. The length of the CDR3 is 12 residues. The CDR3 sequence is CASRRRLGEQYF. CDR3 nucleotides: TGTGCCAGCAGGCGGCGGCTGGGCGAGCAGTACTTC.

This clonotype was detected many times. The V gene is TRBV12-3 or TRBV12-4, the J gene TRBJ2-3, with a weak D call TRBD2 (5 bases). CDR3 size: 12 residues. Deletions cut 9 bases from V and 1 base from J, with 8 bases between. Here the CDR3 DNA reads TGTGCCAGTAGGACTGGCACAGATACGCAGTATTTT. This translates into CASRTGTDTQYF.

The chain combines TRBV7-2 with TRBJ2-1, with unresolved D. The ends were cut back, 1 base at V and 5 bases at J, with 6 bases in the middle. CDR1 is SGHTA, CDR2 FQGNSA, per germline. The CDR3 is 13 amino acids. CDR3 loop: CASSLVYNNEQFF. DNA for the CDR3: TGTGCCAGCAGCTTAGTGTATAACAATGAGCAGTTCTTC.

This clonotype has just a few counts. The chain is built from TRBV27 and TRBJ1-1, with D possibly being TRBD1 (5 bases). The V end was cut by 5 bases, the J end by 4 bases, with 14 bases between. There are 14 residues in the CDR3. CDR1 and CDR2 from the germline V gene are MNHEY and SMNVEV (reference sequence). This CDR3 reads CASSRAFGGTEAFF. In DNA, the CDR3 is TGTGCCAGCAGTCGCGCGTTCGGGGGCACTGAAGCTTTCTTT.

This clonotype came up many times. The chain links TRBV4-1 to TRBJ2-5, with TRBD2 identical over 8 bases. Germline V gene data show CDR1 as MGHRA and CDR2 as YSYEKL. V shed 1 base and J 4 bases; nucleotides not matched to a gene: 5. The CDR3 contains 15 residues. CDR3 amino acids: CASSQVPGGRETQYF. CDR3 nucleotides: TGCGCCAGCAGCCAAGTCCCGGGGGGGAGAGAGACCCAGTACTTC.